This is a list of T cell receptor beta chains from one sample in a study of T cells in Graves' hyperthyroidism and ophthalmopathy. TCRdb re-derived calls from the multiplex PCR reads in MiXCR, one entry per CDR3 protein. The data contain roughly 400,000 distinct CDR3 sequences, more than 13% of them seen just once; the ten biggest clones take up 28%. Sample: blood. These receptors originate from a man between 45 and 60 years old with Graves' ophthalmopathy. The CDR3 runs from the conserved cysteine through the conserved F or W. Each record gives: J gene, V gene, clone size, D gene, CDR3 protein, CDR3 DNA. The D gene is left open where the match is weak. Rows may omit the clone size; those that give it use once, few, many or a size class.

j_call: TRBJ2-3
v_call: TRBV29-1
clone_size: many
d_call: .
cdr3_aa: CSVEKLEATDTQYF
cdr3_nt: TGCAGCGTGGAAAAGCTGGAGGCCACAGATACGCAGTATTTT

j_call: TRBJ2-2
v_call: TRBV7-9
clone_size: .
d_call: .
cdr3_aa: CASSFFGENTGELFF
cdr3_nt: TGTGCCAGCAGCTTCTTTGGGGAGAACACCGGGGAGCTGTTTTTT

j_call: TRBJ2-3
v_call: TRBV7-9
clone_size: many
d_call: .
cdr3_aa: CASSLTSRATDTQYF
cdr3_nt: TGTGCCAGCAGCTTAACGTCCAGGGCGACAGATACGCAGTATTTT

j_call: TRBJ2-1
v_call: TRBV14
clone_size: few
d_call: .
cdr3_aa: CASSQDLYGLYNEQFF
cdr3_nt: TGTGCCAGCAGCCAAGACCTCTACGGGCTCTACAATGAGCAGTTCTTC

j_call: TRBJ2-7
v_call: TRBV20-1
clone_size: once
d_call: TRBD2
cdr3_aa: CSASVVAGRVYEQYF
cdr3_nt: TGCAGTGCTAGCGTGGTAGCGGGAAGGGTGTACGAGCAGTACTTC

j_call: TRBJ2-1
v_call: TRBV5-1
clone_size: .
d_call: .
cdr3_aa: CASSGSVYNEQFF
cdr3_nt: TGCGCCAGCAGCGGGAGCGTCTACAATGAGCAGTTCTTC

j_call: TRBJ2-1
v_call: TRBV12-5
clone_size: few
d_call: .
cdr3_aa: CASGLTDEQFF
cdr3_nt: TGTGCTAGTGGTTTGACGGATGAGCAGTTCTTC

j_call: TRBJ2-5
v_call: TRBV29-1
clone_size: .
d_call: TRBD2
cdr3_aa: CSVEDLTSGQETQYF
cdr3_nt: TGCAGCGTTGAAGATCTAACTAGCGGACAAGAGACCCAGTACTTC

j_call: TRBJ2-5
v_call: TRBV9
clone_size: many
d_call: TRBD1
cdr3_aa: CASSPWDRGWQETQYF
cdr3_nt: TGTGCCAGCAGCCCGTGGGACAGGGGGTGGCAAGAGACCCAGTACTTC

j_call: TRBJ2-2
v_call: TRBV12-3/TRBV12-4
clone_size: many
d_call: TRBD2
cdr3_aa: CASSPGTSGNFANTGELFF
cdr3_nt: TGTGCCAGCAGTCCGGGGACTAGCGGGAATTTCGCGAACACCGGGGAGCTGTTTTTT

j_call: TRBJ2-1
v_call: TRBV7-9
clone_size: many
d_call: TRBD2
cdr3_aa: CASSLASGRRYNEQFF
cdr3_nt: TGTGCCAGCAGCTTGGCTAGCGGGCGTCGATACAATGAGCAGTTCTTC

j_call: TRBJ2-5
v_call: TRBV2
clone_size: many
d_call: TRBD2
cdr3_aa: CASSESPGGQETQYF
cdr3_nt: TGTGCCAGCAGTGAATCTCCGGGAGGGCAAGAGACCCAGTACTTC

j_call: TRBJ1-1
v_call: TRBV13
clone_size: many
d_call: .
cdr3_aa: CASSLGGFGEAFF
cdr3_nt: TGTGCCAGCAGCTTAGGGGGATTCGGTGAAGCTTTCTTT